This T cell receptor (beta chain) was observed in a study of radiotherapy plus CTLA-4 blockade in lung cancer. The study, taken as a whole, reports: Blood saw expansion of tumor-derived TCR clones after radiotherapy plus ipilimumab.

Clones were sequenced by immunoSEQ multiplex PCR, and TCRdb holds only the in-frame ones, with some missing. The sample lists tens of thousands of clones, 70% to 80% occurring once. This clone turned up a few times. Its matching antigen is unknown. The study gave focal radiation plus ipilimumab CTLA-4 blockade to patients with chemo-refractory metastatic non-small-cell lung cancer. This receptor was identified in a human donor with non-small cell lung cancer who had stable disease on radiotherapy plus ipilimumab. The specimen comprised peripheral blood, sampled from a patient treated with radiotherapy plus ipilimumab.

Here the CDR3 reads CASFRASSYNSPLHF. For the CDR3, the DNA is TGTGCCAGCTTCAGGGCCAGCTCCTATAATTCACCCCTCCACTTT. The chain recombines TRBV6-1 with TRBJ1-6, with a tentative D call TRBD1 (5 bases). The CDR3 extends over 15 amino acids. CDR1 is MNHNS, CDR2 SASEGT, per germline. The V end lost 8 bases, the J end lost 0 bases, and 11 bases lay between the germline ends.